These 3 T cell receptor beta chains originate from one sample sequenced in a study of early T cells in non-severe SARS-CoV-2 infection. A single record per CDR3 protein comes from TCRdb applying MiXCR to the 5' RACE reads. This table holds some 34,000 distinct CDR3 sequences, roughly 9.9% found once. The sample comprised whole blood. The receptors derive from an adult who was a healthcare worker with PCR-confirmed SARS-CoV-2 infection or an uninfected control (not recorded which).

This clonotype occurred many times. CDR3 protein: CASSQRLGGVIQETQYF. In DNA form, the CDR3 reads TGTGCCAGCAGCCAACGTCTGGGGGGGGTTATCCAAGAGACCCAGTACTTC. The chain combines TRBV3-1 with TRBJ2-5, with 7 bases that match TRBD2. From germline, CDR1 is LGHDT and CDR2 YNNKEL (reference sequence). This CDR3 has 17 amino acids. V shed 2 bases, J shed 1 base, and the junction held 10 bases outside the gene matches.

This clonotype has a count of ten or more. This chain uses TRBV6-1 with TRBJ2-7; 11 nucleotides line up with TRBD1. Losses at the gene ends were 3 bases for V and 7 bases for J; bases not matched to a gene: 11. Germline CDR1 is MNHNS and CDR2 is SASEGT. The CDR3 is 16 residues long. The CDR3 DNA is TGTGCCAGCAGTGACGAACGGACAGGGGGCTCGGGAGAGCAGTACTTC. Translation: CASSDERTGGSGEQYF.

This clonotype was observed a few times. This chain uses TRBV5-4 with TRBJ2-3, with 9 bases matching TRBD2. The CDR3 runs 14 residues. CDR1 and CDR2 from the germline V gene are SGHNT and YYREEE (reference sequence). After removal of 7 bases from V and 1 base from J, the junction contained 4 bases not matched to a gene. CDR3 region: CASRLAGGTDTQYF. The CDR3 DNA sequence: TGTGCCAGCCGTTTAGCGGGGGGCACAGATACGCAGTATTTT.